The 27 T cell receptor beta chains presented below share a single source sample, sequenced in a study of Ad26.COV2.S vaccination and SARS-CoV-2 variants. Measured with immunoSEQ multiplex PCR; TCRdb has only the in-frame clones, and not every one. The sample includes about 370,000 clones, 88% of them seen just once. Stated treatment: some 20 received Ad26.COV2.S at low or high dose, single or two shots; 5 received placebo; per-sample allocation not given. It was on day 63 after the first vaccine or placebo injection that samples were taken. The source material was peripheral blood, sampled in a trial of Ad26.COV2.S vaccine versus placebo. These receptors all come from a person aged 18-60 years who received the Ad26.COV2.S COVID-19 vaccine or a placebo.

The chain recombines TRBV4-3 with TRBJ2-3, with 9 bases matching TRBD2. The CDR3 extends over 17 amino acids. Per the germline V gene, CDR1 is LGHNA and CDR2 is YSLEER. The V gene end was trimmed by 1 base and the J gene end by 2 bases; junction bases not matched to a gene: 7. CDR3 nucleotides: TGCGCCAGCAGCCAAGTGATAGCGGGGGAGCCCACAGATACGCAGTATTTT. Translation: CASSQVIAGEPTDTQYF.

CDR3 amino acids: CASSEAIAGALGGELFF. CDR3 DNA: TGTGCCAGCAGTGAAGCAATAGCGGGGGCCCTCGGTGGGGAGCTGTTTTTT. The V and J genes are TRBV6-1 and TRBJ2-2; 9 bases are a match to TRBD2. CDR1 is MNHNS, CDR2 SASEGT, per germline. The V and J ends lost 0 bases and 8 bases, in that order; junction bases with no gene match: 10. This CDR3 spans 17 amino acids.

V gene TRBV28 combines with J gene TRBJ1-1; D gene ambiguous. The CDR3 runs to 12 residues. Germline V gene sequence: CDR1 MDHEN, CDR2 SYDVKM. Trimming took 8 bases from V and 2 from J, leaving 9 bases between them. CDR3 coding DNA: TGTGCCAGCCTGCAGATTAACACTGAAGCTTTCTTT. It is translated as CASLQINTEAFF.

The rearrangement joins TRBV4-1 to TRBJ2-5; D unresolved. Trimming stripped 1 base from V and 7 bases from J, with 7 bases between. Germline CDR1 is MGHRA and CDR2 is YSYEKL. The CDR3 contains 12 residues. CDR3 region: CASSQGTGTQYF. Here the CDR3 DNA reads TGCGCCAGCAGCCAAGGGACCGGGACCCAGTACTTC.

The chain has TRBV10-3 and TRBJ2-5, with D possibly being TRBD2 (6 bases). Trimming took 0 bases from V and 4 from J, leaving 12 bases between them. This CDR3 contains 15 residues. The germline CDR1 and CDR2 sequences are ENHRY and SYGVKD. The CDR3: CAISESTGVRETQYF. The CDR3 DNA sequence: TGTGCCATCAGTGAGTCTACGGGGGTACGAGAGACCCAGTACTTC.

The CDR3 DNA reads TGTGCCAGCAGTTACTGGGACACCGACACAGATACGCAGTATTTT. Encoded protein: CASSYWDTDTDTQYF. V and J are TRBV6-2 or TRBV6-3 and TRBJ2-3; tentative D call: TRBD1 (6 bases). Germline V gives CDR1 MNHEY, CDR2 SVGEGT. Trimming left V 1 base short and J 2 bases short, with 10 bases between. The CDR3 is made up of 15 amino acids.

This rearrangement joins TRBV9 to TRBJ2-1; 7 bases are shared with TRBD2. In germline, CDR1 is SGDLS, CDR2 YYNGEE. This CDR3 has 17 amino acids. V lost 3 bases and J lost 4; bases outside the gene matches: 13. Here the CDR3 reads CASSAQGRVRVYNEQFF. The CDR3 region has the DNA TGTGCCAGCAGCGCCCAAGGGAGGGTAAGGGTATACAATGAGCAGTTCTTC.

The chain has TRBV5-1 and TRBJ2-7; TRBD2 might be the D (6 bases). The CDR3 has 15 amino acids. Germline V CDR1 and CDR2: SGHRS, YFSETQ. Trimming removed 0 bases from V and 5 bases from J, with 15 bases in between. CDR3 bases: TGCGCCAGCAGCTTGGAGGTCGACTCGGGGGACGAGCAGTACTTC. Translation gives CASSLEVDSGDEQYF.

The genes are TRBV19 and TRBJ1-5; no clear D. The germline V and J ends were trimmed by 6 bases and 4 bases, with 7 bases remaining between them. Germline values: CDR1 LNHDA, CDR2 SQIVND (reference sequence). The CDR3 consists of 12 residues. The CDR3 is CASRGKNQPQHF. CDR3 coding DNA: TGTGCCAGTAGAGGGAAAAATCAGCCCCAGCATTTT.

The rearrangement uses TRBV27 and TRBJ2-7; weak D call: TRBD1 (6 bases). Trimming pared 6 bases from V and 5 bases from J, leaving 14 bases between. Germline lookup yields CDR1 MNHEY and CDR2 SMNVEV (reference sequence). This CDR3 spans 13 amino acids. CDR3 in amino acids: CASSPSGTNEQYF. The CDR3 region has the DNA TGTGCCAGCAGCCCATCCGGGACAAACGAGCAGTACTTC.

Here the CDR3 DNA reads TGCGCCAGCAGTGAGTCGAGGGCCGGGGGAGAGACCCAGTACTTC. Protein: CASSESRAGGETQYF. The chain carries TRBV10-1 and TRBJ2-5; the D gene is possibly TRBD2 (6 bases). The germline V gene has CDR1 WNHNN and CDR2 SYGVQD (reference sequence). This CDR3 spans 15 amino acids. The V gene lost 0 bases and the J gene lost 4 bases, with 12 bases spanning the gap.

A remark on this clone: The germline gene is not matched at one end of the junction; a read error may be the cause. The CDR3 protein is CASSSFDRGGNQPQHF. The CDR3 bases are TGCGCCAGCAGCTCGTTTGACAGGGGGGGCAACCAGCCCCAGCATTTT. V usage is TRBV5-1 and J usage is TRBJ1-5; 9 bases are shared with TRBD1. The CDR3 is 16 amino acids. Germline CDR1 and CDR2: SGHRS and YFSETQ.

This chain connects TRBV4-1 to TRBJ1-6, with a tentative D call TRBD1 (5 bases). The CDR3 is 17 residues long. Per germline, CDR1 MGHRA and CDR2 YSYEKL. The V gene lost 1 base and the J gene lost 10 bases, with 20 bases spanning the gap. Written as DNA, the CDR3 is TGCGCCAGCAGCCAAGTCTCCTTGGGCAGGGAGAGATCACCCCTCCACTTT. Amino acids: CASSQVSLGRERSPLHF.

The chain is built from TRBV7-2 and TRBJ2-1; 9 bases fit TRBD2. The V and J ends lost 0 bases and 5 bases, in that order; junction bases with no gene match: 11. CDR3 length equals 18 residues. Germline CDR1 SGHTA, CDR2 FQGNSA. CDR3 loop: CASSLALSGGISNNEQFF. The CDR3 DNA reads TGTGCCAGCAGCTTAGCGCTTAGCGGGGGCATATCAAACAATGAGCAGTTCTTC.

The rearrangement links TRBV3-1 (or the pseudogene TRBV3-2) to TRBJ1-5, with TRBD1 matching over 9 bases. This CDR3 has 14 residues. Germline-derived CDR1 and CDR2 are LGHDT and YNNKEL (reference sequence). The junction had 5 bases not matched to a gene; V was cut back by 4 bases and J by 7 bases. For the CDR3, the DNA is TGTGCCAGCAGCCTAACAGGGGGCGAGCAGCCCCAGCATTTT. Amino acids: CASSLTGGEQPQHF.

This clone was detected a few times. The chain couples TRBV18 to TRBJ1-4, with D possibly TRBD1 on 5 matching bases. The CDR3 is 15 amino acids. Germline CDR1 reads KGHSH; CDR2 reads LQKENI. With 3 bases removed from V and 4 bases from J, the gap between germline ends came to 12 bases. CDR3 sequence (DNA): TGTGCCAGCTCACCGCAGGGACTTTTTAATGAAAAACTGTTTTTT. This gives the protein CASSPQGLFNEKLFF.

V and J are TRBV6-5 and TRBJ1-2, with D tentatively TRBD1 (5 bases). Deletions cut 6 bases from V and 7 bases from J, with 18 bases between. There are 14 residues in the CDR3. Germline V gives CDR1 MNHEY, CDR2 SVGAGI. The CDR3 DNA reads TGTGCCAGCAGCCCGATGAGGACATCAGGTGGCTACACCTTC. Translation: CASSPMRTSGGYTF.

The V gene is TRBV6-6, the J gene TRBJ2-1; 8 bases agree with TRBD2. The CDR3 is made up of 13 amino acids. The junction had 8 bases not matched to a gene; V was cut back by 6 bases and J by 10 bases. Germline V gene data show CDR1 as MNHNY and CDR2 as SVGAGI (reference sequence). CDR3 sequence reads: CASSQRGPREQFF. CDR3 nucleotide sequence: TGTGCCAGCAGCCAGCGGGGGCCAAGAGAGCAGTTCTTC.

V and J are TRBV5-3 and TRBJ2-5; a possible D gene is TRBD2 (5 bases). TRBV5-3 is an ORF for which the function is uncertain. Trimming removed 0 bases at V and 4 bases at J, with 13 bases between. The CDR3 totals 15 residues. The CDR3 DNA reads TGTGCCAGAAGCTTGGTCCCCGAGGGTGGAGAGACCCAGTACTTC. It specifies CARSLVPEGGETQYF.

As DNA, the CDR3 is TGTGCCAGCAGCTCCGGGACTACGAGGCTCCATGAGCAGTTCTTC. The encoded protein is CASSSGTTRLHEQFF. The rearrangement joins TRBV7-6 to TRBJ2-1, with 7 nucleotides matching TRBD2. The CDR3 loop spans 15 amino acids. Trimming removed 4 bases from V and 8 bases from J; junction bases left unmatched: 11. The V gene's germline CDR1 is SGHVS and CDR2 FNYEAQ.

Written as DNA, the CDR3 is TGTGCCAGCAGTCCCCAGGGCCATGGCGAGGACGAGCAGTACTTC. Protein product: CASSPQGHGEDEQYF. V gene TRBV27 combines with J gene TRBJ2-7; D might be TRBD1 (5 bases). The germline V gene has CDR1 MNHEY and CDR2 SMNVEV (reference sequence). CDR3 length equals 15 residues. The V end was cut by 5 bases, the J end by 5 bases, with 19 bases between.

As concerns this clone: Other DNA sequences from this sample encode an identical CDR3 as well. The rearrangement links TRBV5-1 to TRBJ2-3; a possible D gene is TRBD1 (6 bases). The CDR3 is 15 amino acids. Germline V gene sequence: CDR1 SGHRS, CDR2 YFSETQ. With 5 bases removed from V and 0 bases from J, the gap between germline ends came to 13 bases. CDR3 in DNA: TGCGCCAGCAGTCCGGACAGCACTAGCACAGATACGCAGTATTTT. Protein: CASSPDSTSTDTQYF. Using reference TRBV5-1 and TRBJ2-3 for the parts outside the CDR3, the full variable domain is KAGVTQTPRYLIKTRGQQVTLSCSPISGHRSVSWYQQTPGQGLQFLFEYFSETQRNKGNFPGRFSGRQFSNSRSEMNVSTLELGDSALYLCASSPDSTSTDTQYFGPGTRLTVL.

This clone was counted between two and nine times. This chain joins TRBV7-9 and TRBJ2-5; TRBD2 matches 14 bases. This CDR3 has 16 amino acids. CDR1 is SEHNR and CDR2 is FQNEAQ in the germline V gene (reference sequence). The V segment lost 3 bases and the J segment 6 bases; nucleotides outside the gene matches: 6. CDR3 nucleotide sequence: TGTGCCAGCAGCTTTTCTCGACTAGCGGGGGGGCAGACCCAGTACTTC. As protein: CASSFSRLAGGQTQYF.

The chain combines TRBV9 with TRBJ1-1; D gene unclear. This CDR3 is 15 amino acids long. Per germline, CDR1 SGDLS and CDR2 YYNGEE. V was pared by 0 bases and J by 4 bases, with 13 bases between. The CDR3 spells CASSVDEGWGTEAFF. For the CDR3, the DNA is TGTGCCAGCAGCGTAGACGAGGGCTGGGGCACTGAAGCTTTCTTT.

V and J are TRBV7-8 and TRBJ2-1; 9 bases match TRBD1. This CDR3 contains 15 residues. J lost 9 bases, V lost 3 bases, and 9 bases had no gene match. The germline gives CDR1 SGHVS, CDR2 FQNEAQ. DNA for the CDR3: TGTGCCAGCAGCTTGGGACAGGGAAGGCTCGGTGAGCAGTTCTTC. This translates into CASSLGQGRLGEQFF.

This sequence joins TRBV5-4 and TRBJ1-1; TRBD1 matches 7 bases. There are 15 residues in the CDR3. After removal of 3 bases from V and 10 bases from J, the junction contained 15 bases not matched to a gene. Looked up from germline, CDR1 is SGHNT and CDR2 is YYREEE (reference sequence). The CDR3 DNA reads TGTGCCAGCAGCTCGAATAGACAGGGATTTAGTGGAGCTTTCTTT. This encodes CASSSNRQGFSGAFF.

The chain uses TRBV6-5 and TRBJ2-2, with 13 bases fitting TRBD2. This CDR3 is 16 amino acids long. CDR1 and CDR2 (germline): MNHEY, SVGAGI. With 3 bases clipped from V and 7 bases from J, the junction kept 5 bases outside the gene matches. Written as DNA, the CDR3 is TGTGCCAGCAGTTATACTAGCGGGGGGGCCGTCGGGGAGCTGTTTTTT. Translating it yields CASSYTSGGAVGELFF.